This T cell receptor beta chain was obtained from a study of cytomegalovirus exposure and HLA in healthy donors. Whole-study findings and limits: A later analysis associated about 18,000 TCR beta sequences with HLA alleles at a 0.05 false discovery rate. Accounts indicate the classifier identified cytomegalovirus status with strong specificity and sensitivity.

Concerning this clone: Antigen specificity is unknown.

The junction had 4 bases not matched to a gene; V was cut back by 0 bases and J by 5 bases. The length of the CDR3 is 13 residues. Germline V gene data show CDR1 as SQVTM and CDR2 as ANQGSEA. PCR involved 60 Vbeta and 13 Jbeta primers. Assay: immunoSEQ multiplex PCR; the TCRdb copy retains only in-frame clones and omits some. The sample records about 88,000 clones, roughly 71% being singletons. This rearrangement joins TRBV29-1 to TRBJ2-7, with 7 bases aligning to TRBD1. Sequencing was done on a sample of PBMCs. The sequence was collected from a man aged 50 to 60 in good health and CMV-seronegative. The CDR3 loop is CSVEEAGGDEQYV. The CDR3 DNA reads as TGCAGCGTTGAAGAGGCAGGGGGAGACGAGCAGTACGTC.